This T cell receptor (beta chain) was documented in a study of blood T cells in healthy people across ages. Primed by a sample-barcoded 5' primer and a J-beta primer mix, a second PCR proceeded for about 7 to 11 cycles. The template-switch adaptor was a 5' adaptor with 12 random nucleotides. It tagged each cDNA molecule. TCRdb used MiXCR to reprocess the 5' RACE reads, holding one entry per CDR3 protein. The data show fewer than 2,000,000 distinct CDR3 sequences, roughly two fifths seen once. The germline gives CDR1 SNHLY, CDR2 FYNNEI. Trimming cost V 4 bases and J 8 bases, with 5 bases left between them. CDR3 length equals 10 residues.

The source of this sequence is a human donor in good health. The sequenced sample consisted of blood. The genes are TRBV2 and TRBJ1-2; D is unresolved. CDR3 amino acids: CASSGLGYTF. DNA of the CDR3: TGTGCCAGCAGTGGGCTCGGCTACACCTTC.